This T cell receptor (beta chain) derives from a study of shared clonotypes between healthy human individuals. Study details: CD4 naive and CD4 memory each took three plates per donor, while CD8 naive took two and CD8 memory one.

Memory CD4+ cells were the fraction left after CD45RA+ naive selection. This clone was seen only once. Repertoires were generated with immunoSEQ multiplex PCR, while TCRdb's copy carries only in-frame clones and drops some. The data contain 1,500,000 or so clones, around 97% of them seen just once; the ten biggest clones take up over 1%. This TCR was sampled from a man between 25 and 39 years old in good health. The sequencing sample was made of naive CD4+ T cells sorted from blood. Subset meaning: CD45RA+ positively selected.

CDR3 sequence (DNA): TGTGCCAGCAGCTTGTGGCCAGCGATCGAGACCCAGTACTTC. It yields the protein CASSLWPAIETQYF. The chain recombines TRBV5-4 with TRBJ2-5; D is unclear. Looked up from germline, CDR1 is SGHNT and CDR2 is YYREEE (reference sequence). V was trimmed by 1 base and J by 5 bases, leaving 12 bases between them. The CDR3 contains 14 residues.